Sequencing of this T cell receptor beta chain was carried out in a study of cytomegalovirus exposure and HLA in healthy donors. Whole-study findings and limits: Analysis performed later showed TCR beta chains linked to HLA being more clonally expanded than equally common others. Reportedly, HLA-A and HLA-B alleles of most subjects were accurately predicted from TCR beta.

On this clone: The antigen remains undetermined.

PCR employed 60 Vbeta and 13 Jbeta primers. Measured with immunoSEQ multiplex PCR; TCRdb has only the in-frame clones, and not every one. The table records hundreds of thousands of clones, roughly 80% of them present only once. Per the germline V gene, CDR1 is SGHVS and CDR2 is FNYEAQ. CDR3 size: 12 residues. Trimming removed 3 bases at V and 6 bases at J, with 9 bases between. Sequencing was carried out using PBMCs. V gene TRBV7-6 combines with J gene TRBJ2-7; D is unresolved. The sequence came from a man aged 40-50 years in good health and CMV-seronegative. The CDR3 nucleotides are TGTGCCAGCAGCTTTACTTTCGGCGAGCAGTACTTC. Translation: CASSFTFGEQYF.